This paragraph covers one T cell receptor beta chain sequence. Primers: 60 Vbeta forward and 13 Jbeta reverse. Produced via immunoSEQ multiplex PCR; TCRdb's table is partial and in-frame only. The table includes 150,000 to 200,000 clones, 79% detected once. The sample is drawn from a study of cytomegalovirus exposure and HLA in healthy donors. Germline V lookup: CDR1 SGHRS, CDR2 YFSETQ. V shed 4 bases and J shed 0 bases, with 5 bases lying between them. The CDR3 covers 12 residues. This TCR came from a girl between 5 and 17 years old in good health and CMV-seropositive. The specimen was PBMCs. The chain couples TRBV5-1 to TRBJ2-7; unclear D gene. The CDR3 DNA follows: TGCGCCAGCAGCGTGAGCTCCTACGAGCAGTACTTC. Translation gives CASSVSSYEQYF.